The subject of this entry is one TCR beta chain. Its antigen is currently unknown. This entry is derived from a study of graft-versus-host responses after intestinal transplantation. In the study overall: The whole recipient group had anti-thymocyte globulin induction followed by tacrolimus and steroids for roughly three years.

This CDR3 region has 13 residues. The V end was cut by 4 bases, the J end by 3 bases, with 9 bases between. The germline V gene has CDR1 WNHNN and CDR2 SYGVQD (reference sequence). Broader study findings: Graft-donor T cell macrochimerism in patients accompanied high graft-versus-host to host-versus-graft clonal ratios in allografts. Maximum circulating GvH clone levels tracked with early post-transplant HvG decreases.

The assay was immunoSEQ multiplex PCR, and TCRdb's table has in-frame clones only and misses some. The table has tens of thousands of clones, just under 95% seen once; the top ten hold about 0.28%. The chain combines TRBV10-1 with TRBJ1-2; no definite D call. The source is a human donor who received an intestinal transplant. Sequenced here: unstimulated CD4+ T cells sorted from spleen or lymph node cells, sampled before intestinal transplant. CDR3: CASSVNKDYGYTF. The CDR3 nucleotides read TGCGCCAGCAGTGTAAACAAGGACTATGGCTACACCTTC.